These 12 T cell receptor beta chains were sequenced from one sample in a study of T-cell memory formation after mild COVID-19. MiXCR, applied by TCRdb to the 5' RACE reads, yields one record per CDR3 protein. The sample lists hundreds of thousands of distinct CDR3 sequences; roughly 20% were seen once. Sequenced material: PBMCs or a T cell subset sorted from them (not recorded which). These receptors were taken from an adult woman who had mild COVID-19 (a few samples of this study predate the infection). Cell type and time point are not known.

V and J are TRBV28 and TRBJ2-7; D gene ambiguous. Trimming took 0 bases from V and 3 from J, leaving 15 bases between them. Germline CDR1 and CDR2: MDHEN and SYDVKM. This CDR3 has 16 amino acids. The CDR3 spells CASSLWEQRLGYEQYF. The CDR3 DNA is TGTGCCAGCAGTTTATGGGAGCAGAGGCTGGGCTACGAGCAGTACTTC. Supplemented by reference TRBV28 and TRBJ2-7, the full variable domain reads DVKVTQSSRYLVKRTGEKVFLECVQDMDHENMFWYRQDPGLGLRLIYFSYDVKMKEKGDIPEGYSVSREKKERFSLILESASTNQTSMYLCASSLWEQRLGYEQYFGPGTRLTVT.

This clonotype was found a few times. The rearrangement links TRBV20-1 to TRBJ2-5, with D possibly being TRBD1 or TRBD2 (6 bases each). The V end was cut by 8 bases, the J end by 0 bases, with 16 bases between. Germline CDR1 DFQATT, CDR2 SNEGSKA (reference sequence). There are 14 residues in the CDR3. The CDR3 coding sequence is TGCAGTACCAGAGGAGGGGGGTACCAAGAGACCCAGTACTTC. Its protein product is CSTRGGGYQETQYF.

This clonotype was recorded a few times. The genes are TRBV5-1 and TRBJ2-7; a possible D gene is TRBD2 (6 bases). V was shortened by 3 bases and J by 2 bases, with 12 bases between the two germline ends. The germline V gene has CDR1 SGHRS and CDR2 YFSETQ. The CDR3 covers 14 residues. The chain's CDR3 is CASSSSGLAYEQYF. The CDR3 DNA is TGCGCCAGCAGCTCGAGCGGGTTAGCCTACGAGCAGTACTTC. The full variable domain, in which reference TRBV5-1 and TRBJ2-7 provide the parts outside the CDR3, is KAGVTQTPRYLIKTRGQQVTLSCSPISGHRSVSWYQQTPGQGLQFLFEYFSETQRNKGNFPGRFSGRQFSNSRSEMNVSTLELGDSALYLCASSSSGLAYEQYFGPGTRLTVT.

The chain recombines TRBV20-1 with TRBJ2-1, with D perhaps matching TRBD2 (6 bases). CDR1 and CDR2 (germline): DFQATT, SNEGSKA (reference sequence). CDR3 length: 14 residues. V lost 5 bases, J lost 6 bases, and 17 bases lay in between. CDR3 protein: CSARPRPGSNEQFF. As DNA, the CDR3 is TGCAGTGCTCGGCCGAGGCCCGGGAGCAATGAGCAGTTCTTC.

This clonotype was counted only a few times. CDR3 protein: CASSLVQGSEQFF. CDR3 nucleotide sequence: TGTGCCAGCTCACTCGTACAGGGTAGTGAGCAGTTCTTC. J is TRBJ2-1 and V is TRBV18, with a weak D call TRBD1 (6 bases). Germline-derived CDR1 and CDR2 are KGHSH and LQKENI. The CDR3 runs to 13 residues. Between the trimmed V and J ends, which lost 4 bases and 9 bases, there was a span of 13 bases. Full variable domain (rest looked up from reference TRBV18 and TRBJ2-1): NAGVMQNPRHLVRRRGQEARLRCSPMKGHSHVYWYRQLPEEGLKFMVYLQKENIIDESGMPKERFSAEFPKEGPSILRIQQVVRGDSAAYFCASSLVQGSEQFFGPGTRLTVL.

V and J are TRBV12-3 or TRBV12-4 and TRBJ2-6, with D unresolved. The CDR3 totals 17 residues. Trimming left V 5 bases short and J 0 bases short, with 14 bases between. In nucleotides, the CDR3 is TGTGCCAGCAGTAGTTCCCCAGGAGCCTCTGGGGCCAACGTCCTGACTTTC. Translation: CASSSSPGASGANVLTF.

The V gene is TRBV7-7, the J gene TRBJ2-1; 15 bases are shared with TRBD2. Germline V gives CDR1 SSHAT, CDR2 FNYEAQ (reference sequence). V was pared by 1 base and J by 5 bases, with 9 bases of the junction left unmatched. The CDR3 extends over 19 amino acids. For the CDR3, the DNA is TGTGCCAGCAGCTTAGTTGAAGGACTAGCGGGGGGGCCTAACAATGAGCAGTTCTTC. Translated, it gives CASSLVEGLAGGPNNEQFF.

This clonotype was detected only a few times. The V and J genes are TRBV5-4 and TRBJ2-7; D is possibly TRBD2 (6 bases). Germline loops: CDR1 SGHNT, CDR2 YYREEE (reference sequence). The length of the CDR3 is 14 residues. V was clipped by 4 bases and J by 2 bases, with 13 bases between them. The CDR3: CASSKEAGPYEQYF. DNA of the CDR3: TGTGCCAGCAGCAAGGAGGCGGGACCCTACGAGCAGTACTTC.

This clonotype was observed a handful of times. The chain employs TRBV5-1 and TRBJ1-2; D perhaps matches TRBD1 (6 bases). Germline V gene lookup returns CDR1 SGHRS and CDR2 YFSETQ. The CDR3 runs 14 residues. The germline V and J ends were trimmed by 4 bases and 8 bases, with 18 bases remaining between them. CDR3 in amino acids: CASSPGPQGIGYTF. The CDR3, as DNA: TGCGCCAGCAGCCCGGGGCCGCAGGGGATAGGCTACACCTTC.

The chain combines TRBV11-2 with TRBJ2-4, with 8 bases aligning to TRBD2. J lost 3 bases, V lost 4 bases, and 8 bases had no gene match. The CDR3 contains 16 residues. CDR1 and CDR2 (germline): SGHAT, FQNNGV. CDR3 bases: TGTGCCAGCAGCTCTGCTGTTGCGGGGGGCAAAAACATTCAGTACTTC. Translating gives CASSSAVAGGKNIQYF.

This clonotype was seen more than once but under ten times. The chain joins TRBV6-4 to TRBJ1-1, with TRBD1 as a possible D gene (6 bases). The V end was cut by 3 bases, the J end by 3 bases, with 8 bases between. This CDR3 has 13 residues. CDR1 and CDR2 (germline): MRHNA, SNTAGT. CDR3: CASSEDSYTEAFF. Here the CDR3 DNA reads TGTGCCAGCAGTGAGGACAGCTACACTGAAGCTTTCTTT.

This clonotype appeared many times. The chain joins TRBV5-1 to TRBJ2-1, with 9 bases identical to TRBD1. The trim removed 1 base at V and 5 bases at J, leaving 10 bases unmatched. The CDR3 spans 17 residues. The V gene's germline CDR1 is SGHRS and CDR2 YFSETQ. CDR3 DNA: TGCGCCAGCAGCTTGATCCCGACAGGGGGTGCGAACAATGAGCAGTTCTTC. Protein sequence: CASSLIPTGGANNEQFF.